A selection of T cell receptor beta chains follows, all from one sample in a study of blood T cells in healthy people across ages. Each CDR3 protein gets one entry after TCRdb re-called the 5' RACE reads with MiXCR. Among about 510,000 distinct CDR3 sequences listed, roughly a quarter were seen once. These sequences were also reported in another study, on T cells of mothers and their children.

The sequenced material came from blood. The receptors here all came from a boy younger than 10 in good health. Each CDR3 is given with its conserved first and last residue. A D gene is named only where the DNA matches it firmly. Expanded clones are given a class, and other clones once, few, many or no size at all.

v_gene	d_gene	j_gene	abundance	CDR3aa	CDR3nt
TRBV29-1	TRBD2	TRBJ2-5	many	CSARGLAGDGQETQYF	TGCAGCGCCAGAGGACTAGCGGGAGACGGACAGGAGACCCAGTACTTC
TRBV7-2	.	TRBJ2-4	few	CASSLEGGTNIQYF	TGTGCCAGCAGCTTAGAGGGGGGTACAAACATTCAGTACTTC
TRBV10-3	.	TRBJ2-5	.	CAISVSDGQETQYF	TGTGCCATCAGTGTGAGCGACGGACAAGAGACCCAGTACTTC
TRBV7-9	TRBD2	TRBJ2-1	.	CASSLGTSGIYNEQFF	TGTGCCAGCAGCTTAGGGACTAGCGGGATCTACAATGAGCAGTTCTTC
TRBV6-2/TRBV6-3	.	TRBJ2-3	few	CASGIQGSPDTQYF	TGTGCCAGCGGAATACAGGGATCTCCAGATACGCAGTATTTT
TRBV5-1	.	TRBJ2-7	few	CASSQSTDYEQYF	TGCGCCAGCAGCCAATCAACAGATTACGAGCAGTACTTC
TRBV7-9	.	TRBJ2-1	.	CASSFTGAYNEQFF	TGTGCCAGCAGCTTTACGGGAGCTTACAATGAGCAGTTCTTC
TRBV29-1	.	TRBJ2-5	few	CSVELGFSYQETQYF	TGCAGCGTTGAGCTGGGGTTCAGTTACCAAGAGACCCAGTACTTC
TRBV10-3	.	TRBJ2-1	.	CAISESYGNEQFF	TGTGCCATCAGTGAGTCGTATGGCAATGAGCAGTTCTTC
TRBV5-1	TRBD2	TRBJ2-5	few	CASSLVGLALTQYF	TGTGCCAGCAGCTTGGTAGGACTAGCTTTGACCCAGTACTTC
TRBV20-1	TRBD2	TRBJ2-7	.	CSARELIFSSGVYEQYF	TGCAGTGCTAGAGAATTGATCTTCTCTAGCGGGGTGTACGAGCAGTACTTC
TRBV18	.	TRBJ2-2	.	CASSPRRSDNTGELFF	TGTGCCAGCTCTCCCAGACGCTCAGATAACACCGGGGAGCTGTTTTTT
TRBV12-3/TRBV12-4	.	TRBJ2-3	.	CASSLFRRGPTDTQYF	TGTGCCAGCAGTTTGTTCCGGCGGGGACCCACAGATACGCAGTATTTT
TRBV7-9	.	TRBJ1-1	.	CAGGEGNTEAFF	TGTGCCGGTGGGGAGGGGAACACTGAAGCTTTCTTT
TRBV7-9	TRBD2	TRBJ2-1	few	CASSPSEGGVSEQFF	TGTGCCAGCAGCCCCTCGGAGGGAGGGGTGAGTGAGCAGTTCTTC
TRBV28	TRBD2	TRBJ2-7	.	CASSLYTGLAASYEQYF	TGTGCCAGCAGTTTATACACGGGGCTAGCGGCCTCCTACGAGCAGTACTTC
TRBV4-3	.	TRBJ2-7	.	CASSQEIRRDYEQYF	TGCGCCAGCAGCCAAGAAATACGTCGGGACTACGAGCAGTACTTC
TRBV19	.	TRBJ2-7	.	CASSIEAGRSYEQYF	TGTGCCAGTAGTATAGAGGCGGGGAGGTCGTACGAGCAGTACTTC
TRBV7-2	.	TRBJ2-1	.	CASSLELQNEQFF	TGTGCCAGCAGTCTGGAGCTCCAGAATGAGCAGTTCTTC
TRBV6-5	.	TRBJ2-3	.	CASSSPRGIVEDTQYF	TGTGCCAGCAGTTCCCCCCGGGGCATCGTCGAAGATACGCAGTATTTT
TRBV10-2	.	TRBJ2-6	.	CATRDLSGANVLTF	TGCGCCACCCGTGACCTCTCTGGGGCCAACGTCCTGACTTTC